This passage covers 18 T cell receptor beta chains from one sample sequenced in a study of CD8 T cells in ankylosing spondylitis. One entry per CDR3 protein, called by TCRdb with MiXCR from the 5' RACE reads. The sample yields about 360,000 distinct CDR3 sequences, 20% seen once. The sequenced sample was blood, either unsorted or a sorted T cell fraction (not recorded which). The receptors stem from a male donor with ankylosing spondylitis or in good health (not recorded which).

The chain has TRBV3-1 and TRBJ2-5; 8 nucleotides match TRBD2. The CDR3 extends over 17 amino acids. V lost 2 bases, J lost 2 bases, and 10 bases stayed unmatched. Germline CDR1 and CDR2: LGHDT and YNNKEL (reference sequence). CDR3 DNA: TGTGCCAGCAGCCAACCCGGACTAGCTATTGATCAAGAGACCCAGTACTTC. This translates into CASSQPGLAIDQETQYF.

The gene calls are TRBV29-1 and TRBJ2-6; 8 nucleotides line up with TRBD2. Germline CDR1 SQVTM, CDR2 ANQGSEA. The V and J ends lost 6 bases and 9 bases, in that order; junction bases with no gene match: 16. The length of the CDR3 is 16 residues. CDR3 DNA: TGCAGCGTCGTCCCGGGCGGGGGGCTTAAGAACAACGTCCTGACTTTC. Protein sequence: CSVVPGGGLKNNVLTF.

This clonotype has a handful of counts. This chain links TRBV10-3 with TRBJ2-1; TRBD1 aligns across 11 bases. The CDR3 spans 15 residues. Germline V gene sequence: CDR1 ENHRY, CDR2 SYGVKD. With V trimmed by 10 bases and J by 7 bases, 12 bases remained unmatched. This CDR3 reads CANDTTGQGGNEQFF. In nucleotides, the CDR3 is TGTGCCAACGATACTACGGGACAGGGGGGGAATGAGCAGTTCTTC.

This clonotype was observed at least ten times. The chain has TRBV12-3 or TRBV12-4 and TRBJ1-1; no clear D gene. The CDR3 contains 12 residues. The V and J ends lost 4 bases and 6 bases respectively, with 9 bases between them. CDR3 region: CASSYGRAEAFF. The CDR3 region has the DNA TGTGCCAGCAGTTATGGACGGGCTGAAGCTTTCTTT.

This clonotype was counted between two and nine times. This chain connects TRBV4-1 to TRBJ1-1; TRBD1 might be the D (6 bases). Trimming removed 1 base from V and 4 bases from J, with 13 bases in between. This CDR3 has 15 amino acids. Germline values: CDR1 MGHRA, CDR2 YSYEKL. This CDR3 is CASSQVTGASTEAFF. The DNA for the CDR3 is TGCGCCAGCAGCCAAGTGACGGGGGCGAGCACTGAAGCTTTCTTT.

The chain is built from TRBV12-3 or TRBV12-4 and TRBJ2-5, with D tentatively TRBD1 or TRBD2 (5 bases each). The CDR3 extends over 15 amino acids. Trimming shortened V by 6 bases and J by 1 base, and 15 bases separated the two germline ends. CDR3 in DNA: TGTGCCAGCAGCCCTTCGGGGCAGGGCCAAGAGACCCAGTACTTC. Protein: CASSPSGQGQETQYF.

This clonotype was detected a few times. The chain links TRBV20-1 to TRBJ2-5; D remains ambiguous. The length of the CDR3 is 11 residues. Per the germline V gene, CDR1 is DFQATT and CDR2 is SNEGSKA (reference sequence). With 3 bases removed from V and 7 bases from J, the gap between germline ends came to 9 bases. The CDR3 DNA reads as TGCAGTGCTAGGGCCCCGGGGACCCAGTACTTC. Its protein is CSARAPGTQYF.

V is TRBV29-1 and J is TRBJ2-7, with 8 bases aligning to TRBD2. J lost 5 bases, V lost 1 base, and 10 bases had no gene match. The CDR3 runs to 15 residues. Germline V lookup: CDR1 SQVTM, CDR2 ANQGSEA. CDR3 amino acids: CSVEAIREGNHEQYF. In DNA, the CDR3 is TGCAGCGTTGAAGCAATCCGGGAGGGGAATCACGAGCAGTACTTC.

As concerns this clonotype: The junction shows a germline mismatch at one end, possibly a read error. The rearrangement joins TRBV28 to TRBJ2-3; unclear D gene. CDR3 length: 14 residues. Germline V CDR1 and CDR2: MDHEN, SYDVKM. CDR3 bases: TGTGCCAGCAGCTCCGGTAGGAAGCCAGATACGCGGTATTTT. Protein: CASSSGRKPDTRYF.

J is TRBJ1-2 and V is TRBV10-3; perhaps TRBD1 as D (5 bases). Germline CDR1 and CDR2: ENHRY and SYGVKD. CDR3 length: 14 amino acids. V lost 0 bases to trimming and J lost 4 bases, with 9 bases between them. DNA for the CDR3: TGTGCCATCAGTGAGTCGATTGGGACCTATGGCTACACCTTC. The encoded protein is CAISESIGTYGYTF.

The CDR3 region is CASRGNPPGYTF. CDR3 DNA: TGTGCCAGCAGAGGAAACCCCCCAGGCTACACCTTC. The chain carries TRBV12-3 or TRBV12-4 and TRBJ1-2, with D uncertain. This CDR3 has 12 residues. V shed 6 bases and J shed 8 bases, with 13 bases lying between them.

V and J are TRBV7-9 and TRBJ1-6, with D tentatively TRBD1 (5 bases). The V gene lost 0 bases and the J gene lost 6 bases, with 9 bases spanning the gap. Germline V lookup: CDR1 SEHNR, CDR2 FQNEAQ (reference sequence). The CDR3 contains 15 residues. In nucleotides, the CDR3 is TGTGCCAGCAGCTTAGCGGCAGGGAGTAATTCACCCCTCCACTTT. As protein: CASSLAAGSNSPLHF.

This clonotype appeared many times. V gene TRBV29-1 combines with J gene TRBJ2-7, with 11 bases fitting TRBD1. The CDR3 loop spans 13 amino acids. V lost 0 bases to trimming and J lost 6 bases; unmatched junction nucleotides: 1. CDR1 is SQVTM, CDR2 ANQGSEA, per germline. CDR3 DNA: TGCAGCGTTGAAGAGGGACAGGGGGTCGAGCAGTACTTC. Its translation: CSVEEGQGVEQYF.

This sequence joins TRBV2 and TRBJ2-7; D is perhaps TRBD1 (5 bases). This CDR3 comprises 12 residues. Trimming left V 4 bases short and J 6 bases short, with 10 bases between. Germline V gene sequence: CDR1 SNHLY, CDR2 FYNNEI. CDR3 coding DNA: TGTGCCAGCAGTGGCAGGGTCGGCGAGCAGTACTTC. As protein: CASSGRVGEQYF.

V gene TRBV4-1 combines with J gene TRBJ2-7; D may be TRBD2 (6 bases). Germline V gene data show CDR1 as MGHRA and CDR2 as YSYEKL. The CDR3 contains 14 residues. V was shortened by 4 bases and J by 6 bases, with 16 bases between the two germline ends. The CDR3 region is CASSPRIGRGEQYF. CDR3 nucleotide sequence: TGCGCCAGCAGCCCCCGGATCGGGCGGGGCGAGCAGTACTTC.

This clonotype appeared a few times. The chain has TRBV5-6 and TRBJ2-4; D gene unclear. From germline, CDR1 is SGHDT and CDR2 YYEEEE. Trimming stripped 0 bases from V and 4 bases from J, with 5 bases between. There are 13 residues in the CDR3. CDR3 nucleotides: TGTGCCAGCAGCTTGGCTATTAAAAACATTCAGTACTTC. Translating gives CASSLAIKNIQYF.

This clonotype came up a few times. The CDR3 loop reads CASSLPGQGAGGELFF. In DNA, the CDR3 is TGTGCCAGCAGTCTTCCGGGACAGGGGGCCGGCGGGGAGCTGTTTTTT. The chain couples TRBV12-3 or TRBV12-4 to TRBJ2-2, with TRBD1 identical over 12 bases. V was pared by 5 bases and J by 7 bases, with 8 bases of the junction left unmatched. The CDR3 totals 16 residues.

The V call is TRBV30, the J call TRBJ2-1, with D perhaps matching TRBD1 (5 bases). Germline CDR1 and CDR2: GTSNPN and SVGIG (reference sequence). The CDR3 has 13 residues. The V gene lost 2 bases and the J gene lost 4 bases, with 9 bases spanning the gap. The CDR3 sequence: CAWSIRVYNEQFF. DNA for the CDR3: TGTGCCTGGAGTATCAGGGTTTACAATGAGCAGTTCTTC.